The 22 T cell receptor beta chains listed next were all sequenced from one sample in a study of blood T cells in healthy people across ages (dated by TCRdb to about 2015). Library construction relied on 5' RACE. Sequenced on an Illumina HiSeq 2500. A second PCR of about 6 to 11 cycles was performed with a sample-barcoded 5' primer and a J-beta primer mix. TCRdb reprocessed the public reads (quality trimming at Q25 with fastp, clone calling with MiXCR) and kept in-frame beta chains. Identical CDR3 protein sequences are pooled into one entry, listed with their most common genes and DNA. The sample table holds approximately 600,000 distinct CDR3 sequences, of which around 54% were seen once. The ten largest clones take up more than 35% of the sample. Sequencing used blood. All receptors derive from a man in his sixties in good health.

The gene calls are TRBV21-1 and TRBJ1-2. TRBV21-1 is tagged as a pseudogene. The CDR3 length is 15 residues. In DNA form, the CDR3 reads TGTGCCAGCAGCAAAGAAGGTCCCCTAGTCTATGGCTACACCTTC. This sequence encodes CASSKEGPLVYGYTF.

This clonotype was observed a handful of times. This CDR3 is CASSLPGVPLHF. The CDR3 DNA reads TGTGCCAGCAGCTTACCGGGTGTACCCCTCCACTTT. The V and J genes are TRBV7-2 and TRBJ1-6; D is unresolved. The CDR3 spans 12 residues. V shed 2 bases and J shed 12 bases, with 8 bases lying between them. Germline CDR1 SGHTA, CDR2 FQGNSA.

This clonotype was found a few times. The chain couples TRBV20-1 to TRBJ2-1; 9 bases line up with TRBD2. Germline-derived CDR1 and CDR2 are DFQATT and SNEGSKA (reference sequence). The V and J ends lost 7 bases and 7 bases, in that order; junction bases with no gene match: 11. This CDR3 region has 14 residues. The CDR3 here is CSGVGGGAQNEQFF. CDR3 nucleotide sequence: TGCAGTGGAGTAGGCGGGGGGGCCCAGAATGAGCAGTTCTTC.

This chain links TRBV29-1 with TRBJ2-4, with 7 bases matching TRBD1. The J call is in doubt because the DNA end fits TRBJ2-7 better. The CDR3 loop spans 13 amino acids. The germline V gene encodes CDR1 SQVTM and CDR2 ANQGSEA. The CDR3 region is CSVAAGTVYEQYF. As DNA, the CDR3 is TGCAGCGTCGCCGCCGGGACAGTCTACGAGCAGTACTTC.

This chain uses TRBV6-2 or TRBV6-3 with TRBJ1-2; D may be TRBD1 (6 bases). Germline CDR1 is MNHEY and CDR2 is SVGEGT. This CDR3 has 16 residues. Trimming cost V 2 bases and J 8 bases, with 21 bases left between them. The CDR3 bases are TGTGCCAGCAGTTACGGGGGGGCAACGGCGAGGGACGGCTACACCTTC. Translating it yields CASSYGGATARDGYTF.

The chain employs TRBV18 and TRBJ2-7; D uncertain. V was shortened by 3 bases and J by 7 bases, with 13 bases between the two germline ends. Germline values: CDR1 KGHSH, CDR2 LQKENI. The CDR3 extends over 13 amino acids. The CDR3 DNA follows: TGTGCCAGCTCACCCAGCGACAACTATGAGCAGTACTTC. Residues: CASSPSDNYEQYF.

This rearrangement joins TRBV11-2 to TRBJ2-1, with D unresolved. The CDR3 runs 13 residues. V lost 5 bases and J lost 4, with 9 bases in between. From germline, CDR1 is SGHAT and CDR2 FQNNGV. The CDR3 spells CASSPMGYNEQFF. The CDR3 region has the DNA TGTGCCAGCAGCCCCATGGGGTACAATGAGCAGTTCTTC.

This clonotype was seen at least ten times. V and J are TRBV28 and TRBJ2-5; D is undetermined. Trimming shortened V by 3 bases and J by 5 bases, and 16 bases separated the two germline ends. The CDR3 runs 15 residues. Germline V gene data show CDR1 as MDHEN and CDR2 as SYDVKM. Here the CDR3 reads CASSFASLGRETQYF. The DNA of the CDR3 is TGTGCCAGCAGTTTTGCCTCTTTGGGTCGGGAGACCCAGTACTTC.

The chain is built from TRBV28 and TRBJ1-4, with D possibly being TRBD1 (5 bases). This CDR3 is 16 amino acids long. V was cut by 1 base and J by 2 bases, with 11 bases left in between. The germline V gene has CDR1 MDHEN and CDR2 SYDVKM. CDR3 in amino acids: CASSLSWGSTNEKLFF. CDR3 in DNA: TGTGCCAGCAGTTTATCCTGGGGGAGCACTAATGAAAAACTGTTTTTT. The whole variable domain, filled in from reference TRBV28 and TRBJ1-4, reads DVKVTQSSRYLVKRTGEKVFLECVQDMDHENMFWYRQDPGLGLRLIYFSYDVKMKEKGDIPEGYSVSREKKERFSLILESASTNQTSMYLCASSLSWGSTNEKLFFGSGTQLSVL.

This clonotype has more than one count but fewer than ten. V usage is TRBV5-1 and J usage is TRBJ2-1, with 10 bases matching TRBD1. Germline lookup yields CDR1 SGHRS and CDR2 YFSETQ. The CDR3 consists of 16 residues. J was trimmed by 6 bases and V by 0 bases; bases with no gene match: 6. The CDR3 bases are TGCGCCAGCAGCTTGGGAGGGACAGGGGCATCCAATGAGCAGTTCTTC. As protein: CASSLGGTGASNEQFF.

A note on this clonotype: A junction boundary mismatches the germline segment, possibly from a read error. The gene calls are TRBV29-1 and TRBJ2-1; 9 nucleotides match TRBD2. There are 11 residues in the CDR3. From germline, CDR1 is SQVTM and CDR2 ANQGSEA. The CDR3 protein is CSGGRENERFF. CDR3 nucleotide sequence: TGCAGCGGCGGGAGGGAGAATGAGCGGTTCTTC.

The chain uses TRBV6-5 and TRBJ2-5; 7 bases line up with TRBD2. The ends lost 6 bases at V and 2 bases at J; junction bases unmatched: 9. The CDR3 totals 15 residues. The germline V gene has CDR1 MNHEY and CDR2 SVGAGI. CDR3 coding DNA: TGTGCCAGCAGCCTCCAACTAGCGTTACAAGAGACCCAGTACTTC. Protein sequence: CASSLQLALQETQYF.

The chain uses TRBV20-1 and TRBJ2-1; 7 bases are a match to TRBD1. V shed 6 bases, J shed 5 bases, and the junction held 10 bases outside the gene matches. Germline V gene sequence: CDR1 DFQATT, CDR2 SNEGSKA (reference sequence). The CDR3 is made up of 14 amino acids. CDR3 nucleotides: TGCAGTGCCAGCACCGGGACAGCCCACAATGAGCAGTTCTTC. Residues: CSASTGTAHNEQFF.

The gene calls are TRBV9 and TRBJ2-5; maybe TRBD1 (6 bases). TRBJ2-1 explains the end of the DNA better; the J call may be wrong. CDR1 is SGDLS and CDR2 is YYNGEE in the germline V gene. This CDR3 contains 15 residues. CDR3 protein: CASSISTGPQETQFF. The DNA of the CDR3 is TGTGCCAGCAGCATCTCGACAGGACCCCAAGAGACCCAGTTCTTC.

This chain connects TRBV6-6 to TRBJ2-4; TRBD2 agrees at 11 bases. Germline CDR1 is MNHNY and CDR2 is SVGAGI (reference sequence). V lost 5 bases to trimming and J lost 5 bases; unmatched junction nucleotides: 5. The CDR3 consists of 15 residues. As DNA, the CDR3 is TGTGCCAGCAGTGGTAGCGGGGGGGCAGAAAACATTCAGTACTTC. It is translated as CASSGSGGAENIQYF.

The V gene is TRBV12-3 or TRBV12-4, the J gene TRBJ1-2; D not resolved. V was shortened by 6 bases and J by 0 bases, with 11 bases between the two germline ends. The CDR3 has 14 residues. CDR3 in DNA: TGTGCCAGCAGAAATTACGGGTCTAACTATGGCTACACCTTC. Amino acids: CASRNYGSNYGYTF.

With regard to this clonotype: One junction end disagrees with the germline gene, perhaps due to a read error. V and J are TRBV5-1 and TRBJ2-1; the D gene is possibly TRBD1 (6 bases). Germline assignment: CDR1 SGHRS and CDR2 YFSETQ. The CDR3 covers 11 residues. The CDR3 here is CASSWDNERFF. CDR3 nucleotides: TGCGCCAGCAGCTGGGACAATGAGCGGTTCTTC.

This clonotype has only a few counts. The chain has TRBV29-1 and TRBJ1-1, with 7 bases fitting TRBD1. This CDR3 is built from 16 residues. V lost 1 base and J lost 0; bases outside the gene matches: 8. From germline, CDR1 is SQVTM and CDR2 ANQGSEA. The DNA for the CDR3 is TGCAGCGTTGAAGTTGGGACAGTCAGAATGAACACTGAAGCTTTCTTT. This gives the protein CSVEVGTVRMNTEAFF.

This clonotype occurred a few times. The chain combines TRBV14 with TRBJ2-1; 11 bases map to TRBD2. There are 14 residues in the CDR3. Germline trimming cut 7 bases from V and 9 bases from J; bases unmatched to any gene: 8. Germline CDR1 and CDR2: SGHDN and FVKESK. For the CDR3, the DNA is TGTGCCAGCAACCCAACTAGCGGGGGCCTTGAGCAGTTCTTC. Translation: CASNPTSGGLEQFF. Complete variable domain (other parts from reference TRBV14 and TRBJ2-1): EAGVTQFPSHSVIEKGQTVTLRCDPISGHDNLYWYRRVMGKEIKFLLHFVKESKQDESGMPNNRFLAERTGGTYSTLKVQPAELEDSGVYFCASNPTSGGLEQFFGPGTRLTVL.

The chain is built from TRBV3-1 and TRBJ1-5, with unresolved D. There are 15 residues in the CDR3. V was pared by 3 bases and J by 0 bases, with 9 bases between. From germline, CDR1 is LGHDT and CDR2 YNNKEL (reference sequence). In nucleotides, the CDR3 is TGTGCCAGCAGCCACTCAGGAGATAGCAATCAGCCCCAGCATTTT. Translating it yields CASSHSGDSNQPQHF.

This clonotype has just a few counts. The gene calls are TRBV7-9 and TRBJ1-5; tentatively, D is TRBD1 (5 bases). V shed 6 bases and J shed 7 bases, with 10 bases lying between them. The germline CDR1 and CDR2 sequences are SEHNR and FQNEAQ (reference sequence). The CDR3 contains 12 residues. CDR3 DNA: TGTGCCAGCAGTACAGGTGGCCAGCCCCAGCATTTT. This codes for CASSTGGQPQHF.

This chain uses TRBV21-1 with TRBJ1-5; the D segment call TRBD1 is taken from the table without a DNA check. TRBV21-1 is described as a pseudogene. The CDR3 has 18 amino acids. The CDR3 is CASIPRGGLLSSNQPQHF. Here the CDR3 DNA reads TGTGCCAGCATCCCCAGGGGGGGGCTACTTTCTAGCAATCAGCCCCAGCATTTT.